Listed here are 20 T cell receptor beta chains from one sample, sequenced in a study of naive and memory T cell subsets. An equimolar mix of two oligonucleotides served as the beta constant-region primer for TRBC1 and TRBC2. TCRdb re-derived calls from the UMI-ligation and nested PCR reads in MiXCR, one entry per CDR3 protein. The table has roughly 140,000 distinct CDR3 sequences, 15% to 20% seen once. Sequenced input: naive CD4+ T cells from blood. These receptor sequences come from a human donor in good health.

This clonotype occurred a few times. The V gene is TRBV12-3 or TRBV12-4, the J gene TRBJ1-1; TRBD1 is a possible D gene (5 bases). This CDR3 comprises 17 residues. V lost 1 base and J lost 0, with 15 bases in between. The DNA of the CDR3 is TGTGCCAGCAGTTTAGGTGTGGGGGGTGGGCTGAACACTGAAGCTTTCTTT. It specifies CASSLGVGGGLNTEAFF.

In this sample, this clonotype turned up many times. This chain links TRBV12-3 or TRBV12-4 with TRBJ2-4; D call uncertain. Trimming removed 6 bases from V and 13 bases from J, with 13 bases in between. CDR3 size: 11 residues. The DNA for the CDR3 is TGTGCCAGCAGACGAACAGCAGACCAGTACTTC. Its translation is CASRRTADQYF.

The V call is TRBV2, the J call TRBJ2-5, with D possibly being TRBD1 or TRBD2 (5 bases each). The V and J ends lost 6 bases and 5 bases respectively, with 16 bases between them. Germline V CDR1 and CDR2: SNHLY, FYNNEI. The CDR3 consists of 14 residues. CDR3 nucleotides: TGTGCCAGCAGGAGGGACCGCGAGCCCGAGACCCAGTACTTC. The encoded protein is CASRRDREPETQYF.

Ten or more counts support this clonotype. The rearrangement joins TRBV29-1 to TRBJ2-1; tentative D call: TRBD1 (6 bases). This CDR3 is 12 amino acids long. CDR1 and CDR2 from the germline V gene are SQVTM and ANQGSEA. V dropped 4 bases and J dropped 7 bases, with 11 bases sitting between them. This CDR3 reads CSVGQAGNEQFF. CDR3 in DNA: TGCAGCGTTGGACAGGCCGGGAATGAGCAGTTCTTC.

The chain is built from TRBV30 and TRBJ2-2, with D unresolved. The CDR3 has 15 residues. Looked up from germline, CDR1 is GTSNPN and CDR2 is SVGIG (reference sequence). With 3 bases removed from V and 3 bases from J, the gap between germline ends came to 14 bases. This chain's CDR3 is CAWSRAGVYTGELFF. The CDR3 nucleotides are TGTGCCTGGAGCCGGGCTGGCGTATACACCGGGGAGCTGTTTTTT.

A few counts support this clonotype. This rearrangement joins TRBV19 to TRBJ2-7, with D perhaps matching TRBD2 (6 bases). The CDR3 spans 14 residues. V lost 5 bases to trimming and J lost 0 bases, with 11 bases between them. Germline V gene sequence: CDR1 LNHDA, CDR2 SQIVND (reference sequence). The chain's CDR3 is CASSPSAGSYEQYF. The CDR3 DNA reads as TGTGCCAGTAGTCCTTCAGCGGGCTCCTACGAGCAGTACTTC.

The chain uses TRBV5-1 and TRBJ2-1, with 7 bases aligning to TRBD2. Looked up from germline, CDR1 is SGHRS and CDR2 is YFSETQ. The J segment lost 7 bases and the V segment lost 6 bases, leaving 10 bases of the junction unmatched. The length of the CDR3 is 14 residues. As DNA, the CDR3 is TGCGCCAGCAAATTAGGTCCTAGCGGAAATGAGCAGTTCTTC. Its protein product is CASKLGPSGNEQFF.

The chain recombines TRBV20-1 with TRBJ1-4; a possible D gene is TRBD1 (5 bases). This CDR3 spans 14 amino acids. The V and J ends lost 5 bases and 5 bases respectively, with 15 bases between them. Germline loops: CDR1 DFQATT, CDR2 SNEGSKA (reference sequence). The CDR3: CSARPGWDNEKLFF. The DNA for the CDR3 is TGCAGTGCTCGCCCAGGGTGGGACAATGAAAAACTGTTTTTT.

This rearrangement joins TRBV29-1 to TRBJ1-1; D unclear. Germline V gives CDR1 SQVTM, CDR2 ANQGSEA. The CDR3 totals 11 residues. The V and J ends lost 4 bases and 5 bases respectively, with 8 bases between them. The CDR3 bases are TGCAGCGTTGGGGCATCTACTGAAGCTTTCTTT. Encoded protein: CSVGASTEAFF.

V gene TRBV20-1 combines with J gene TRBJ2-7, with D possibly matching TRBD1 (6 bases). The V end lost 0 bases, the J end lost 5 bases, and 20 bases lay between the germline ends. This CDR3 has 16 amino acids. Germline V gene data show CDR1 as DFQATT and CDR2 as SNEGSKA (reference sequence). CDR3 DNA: TGCAGTGCTAGAGATCCCGGTACAGGGACGTCCAACGAGCAGTACTTC. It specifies CSARDPGTGTSNEQYF.

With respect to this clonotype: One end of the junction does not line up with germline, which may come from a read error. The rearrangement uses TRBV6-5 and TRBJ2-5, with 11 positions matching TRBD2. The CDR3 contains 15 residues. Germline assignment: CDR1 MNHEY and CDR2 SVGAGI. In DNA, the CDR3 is TGTGCCAGCAGTTACTCCACTAGCGGGAGAGAGACCCAGTGCTTC. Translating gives CASSYSTSGRETQCF.

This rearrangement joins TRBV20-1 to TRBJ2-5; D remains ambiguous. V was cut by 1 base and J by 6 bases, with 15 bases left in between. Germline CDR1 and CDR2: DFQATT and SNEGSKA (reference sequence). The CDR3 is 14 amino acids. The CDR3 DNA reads TGCAGTGCTAGAGTCGGCTGGTATGAGCAGACCCAGTACTTC. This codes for CSARVGWYEQTQYF.

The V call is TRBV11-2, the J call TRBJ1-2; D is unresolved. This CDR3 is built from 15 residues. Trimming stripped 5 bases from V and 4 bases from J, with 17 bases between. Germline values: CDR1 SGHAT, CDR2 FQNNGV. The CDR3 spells CASSLGMGRTYGYTF. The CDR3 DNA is TGTGCCAGCAGCCTTGGGATGGGTCGGACCTATGGCTACACCTTC.

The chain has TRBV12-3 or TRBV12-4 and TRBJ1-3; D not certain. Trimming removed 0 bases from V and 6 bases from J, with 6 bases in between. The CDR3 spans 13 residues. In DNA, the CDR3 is TGTGCCAGCAGTTTAGCAGTGACAAACACCATATATTTT. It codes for CASSLAVTNTIYF.

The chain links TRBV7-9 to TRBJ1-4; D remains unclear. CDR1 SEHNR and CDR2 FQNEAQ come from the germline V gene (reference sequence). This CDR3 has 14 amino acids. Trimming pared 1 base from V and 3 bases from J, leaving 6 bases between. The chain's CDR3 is CASSLGRANEKLFF. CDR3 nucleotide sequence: TGTGCCAGCAGCTTAGGAAGGGCTAATGAAAAACTGTTTTTT.

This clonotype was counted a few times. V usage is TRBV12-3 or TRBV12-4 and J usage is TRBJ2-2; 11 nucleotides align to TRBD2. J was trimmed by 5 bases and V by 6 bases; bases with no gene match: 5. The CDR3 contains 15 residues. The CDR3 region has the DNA TGTGCCAGCAGCATAGCGGGAGGGCCTACCGGGGAGCTGTTTTTT. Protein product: CASSIAGGPTGELFF.

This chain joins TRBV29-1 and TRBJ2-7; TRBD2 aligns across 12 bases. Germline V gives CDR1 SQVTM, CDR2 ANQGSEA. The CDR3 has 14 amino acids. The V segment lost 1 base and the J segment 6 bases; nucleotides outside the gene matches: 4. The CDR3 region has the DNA TGCAGCGTTGAAGTTTCTAGCGGGAGGGGCGAGCAGTACTTC. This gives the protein CSVEVSSGRGEQYF.

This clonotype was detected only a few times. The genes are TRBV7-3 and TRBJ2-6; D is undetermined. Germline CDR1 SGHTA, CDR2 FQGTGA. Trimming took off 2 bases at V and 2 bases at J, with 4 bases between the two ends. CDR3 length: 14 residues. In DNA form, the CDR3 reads TGTGCCAGCAGCTTAGGCACTGGGGCCAACGTCCTGACTTTC. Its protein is CASSLGTGANVLTF. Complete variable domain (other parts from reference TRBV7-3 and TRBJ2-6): GAGVSQTPSNKVTEKGKYVELRCDPISGHTALYWYRQSLGQGPEFLIYFQGTGAADDSGLPNDRFFAVRPEGSVSTLKIQRTERGDSAVYLCASSLGTGANVLTFGAGSRLTVL.

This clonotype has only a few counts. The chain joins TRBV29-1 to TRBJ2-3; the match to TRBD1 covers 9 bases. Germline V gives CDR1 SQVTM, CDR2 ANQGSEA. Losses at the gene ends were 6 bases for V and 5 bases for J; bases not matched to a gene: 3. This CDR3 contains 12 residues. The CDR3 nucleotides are TGCAGCGTGGGACAGGGAGAAGATACGCAGTATTTT. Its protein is CSVGQGEDTQYF.

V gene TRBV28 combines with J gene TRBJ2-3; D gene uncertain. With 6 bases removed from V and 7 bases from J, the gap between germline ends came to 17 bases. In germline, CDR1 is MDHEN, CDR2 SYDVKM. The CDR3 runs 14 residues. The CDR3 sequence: CASSSSPLSHTQYF. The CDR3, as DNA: TGTGCCAGCAGCTCAAGCCCACTCTCCCATACGCAGTATTTT.